A selection of T cell receptor beta chains follows, all from one sample in a study of cytomegalovirus exposure and HLA in healthy donors. Data came from immunoSEQ multiplex PCR; TCRdb stores just in-frame clones and leaves some out. The data hold around 190,000 clones, with about 81% observed a single time. Sequenced input: PBMCs. The receptors stem from a woman younger than 45 in good health and CMV-seronegative. CDR3s include the opening cysteine and the closing phenylalanine or tryptophan. The order of the fields is clone size, J gene, D gene, V gene, CDR3 DNA, CDR3 protein. D genes are given only for firm matches. A row's size may be missing; if present it is once, few, many or a size class.

clone_size: NA
j_call: TRBJ1-4
d_call: NA
v_call: TRBV6-5
cdr3_nt: TGTGCCAGCAAGGAGGCGCACTGGGGAGAAAAACTGTTTTTT
cdr3_aa: CASKEAHWGEKLFF

clone_size: NA
j_call: TRBJ2-7
d_call: NA
v_call: TRBV11-1
cdr3_nt: TGTGCCAGCAGCTGGGGGGTAACCTACGAGCAGTACTTC
cdr3_aa: CASSWGVTYEQYF

clone_size: NA
j_call: TRBJ1-2
d_call: TRBD1
v_call: TRBV7-8
cdr3_nt: TGTGCCAGCAGACCTACAGGGGGCAATGGCTACACCTTC
cdr3_aa: CASRPTGGNGYTF

clone_size: NA
j_call: TRBJ2-2
d_call: TRBD1
v_call: TRBV29-1
cdr3_nt: TGCAGCGTTGATGGTATAGGACAGGGCGCCGGGGAGCTGTTTTTT
cdr3_aa: CSVDGIGQGAGELFF

clone_size: NA
j_call: TRBJ1-4
d_call: NA
v_call: TRBV7-7
cdr3_nt: TGTGCCAGCAGCCCCGGACAGACTAATGAAAAACTGTTTTTT
cdr3_aa: CASSPGQTNEKLFF

clone_size: NA
j_call: TRBJ2-4
d_call: TRBD2
v_call: TRBV27
cdr3_nt: TGTGCCAGCAGTTTATCAACGGGGGGAAACATTCAGTACTTC
cdr3_aa: CASSLSTGGNIQYF

clone_size: few
j_call: TRBJ2-2
d_call: NA
v_call: TRBV2
cdr3_nt: TGTGCCAGCATAGGCAGGGGCGGCACCGGGGAGCTGTTTTTT
cdr3_aa: CASIGRGGTGELFF

clone_size: NA
j_call: TRBJ2-1
d_call: NA
v_call: TRBV18
cdr3_nt: TGTGCCAGCTCACGATCTAGCGAGGCTGAGCAGTTCTTC
cdr3_aa: CASSRSSEAEQFF

clone_size: few
j_call: TRBJ2-5
d_call: TRBD2
v_call: TRBV6-1
cdr3_nt: TGTGCCAGCAGTGGGGGGACTCTGAGCGGGGCCCAGTACTTC
cdr3_aa: CASSGGTLSGAQYF

clone_size: NA
j_call: TRBJ2-2
d_call: TRBD2
v_call: TRBV5-1
cdr3_nt: TGCGCCAGCAGGGGGAGGGCGTCGTCCCACACCGGGGAGCTGTTTTTT
cdr3_aa: CASRGRASSHTGELFF

clone_size: few
j_call: TRBJ1-5
d_call: NA
v_call: TRBV13
cdr3_nt: TGTGCCAGCAGCTCTCCCGGTATCAATCAGCCCCAGCATTTT
cdr3_aa: CASSSPGINQPQHF

clone_size: NA
j_call: TRBJ2-3
d_call: TRBD2
v_call: TRBV30
cdr3_nt: TGTGCCTGGAGCCGGACTAGCGGAAACACAGATACGCAGTATTTT
cdr3_aa: CAWSRTSGNTDTQYF

clone_size: NA
j_call: TRBJ2-7
d_call: NA
v_call: TRBV7-7
cdr3_nt: TGTGCCAGCGGACCTAGGGCAGGGTCGATTCGCGAGCAGTACTTC
cdr3_aa: CASGPRAGSIREQYF

clone_size: NA
j_call: TRBJ2-6
d_call: NA
v_call: TRBV5-1
cdr3_nt: TGCGCCAGCAGCTCAGGGGCCCTCTCTGGGGCCAACGTCCTGACTTTC
cdr3_aa: CASSSGALSGANVLTF